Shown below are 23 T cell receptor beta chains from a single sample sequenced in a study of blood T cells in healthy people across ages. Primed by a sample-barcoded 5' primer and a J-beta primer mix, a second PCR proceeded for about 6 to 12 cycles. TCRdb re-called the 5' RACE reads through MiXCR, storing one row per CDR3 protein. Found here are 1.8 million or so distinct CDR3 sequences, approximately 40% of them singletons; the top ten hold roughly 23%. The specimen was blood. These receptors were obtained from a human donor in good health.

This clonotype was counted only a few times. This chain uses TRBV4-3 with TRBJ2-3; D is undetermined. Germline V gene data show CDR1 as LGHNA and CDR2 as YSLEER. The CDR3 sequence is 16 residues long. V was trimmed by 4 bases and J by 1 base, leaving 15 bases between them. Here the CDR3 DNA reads TGCGCCAGCAGCCCAAATGGCGGCGAAGGCACAGATACGCAGTATTTT. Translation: CASSPNGGEGTDTQYF.

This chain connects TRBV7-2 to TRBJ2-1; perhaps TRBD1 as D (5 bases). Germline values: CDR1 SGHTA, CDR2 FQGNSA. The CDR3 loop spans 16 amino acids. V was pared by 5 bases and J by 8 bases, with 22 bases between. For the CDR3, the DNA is TGTGCCAGCAGCAATCAGGGATGGGGATTAGTGGATGAGCAGTTCTTC. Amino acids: CASSNQGWGLVDEQFF.

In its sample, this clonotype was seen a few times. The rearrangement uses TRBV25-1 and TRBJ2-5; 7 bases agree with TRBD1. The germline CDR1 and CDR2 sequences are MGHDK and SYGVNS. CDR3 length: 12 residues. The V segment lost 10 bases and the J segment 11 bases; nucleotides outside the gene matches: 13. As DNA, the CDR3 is TGTGCCACCATAGACAGGGCTACGGAGCAGTACTTC. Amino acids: CATIDRATEQYF.

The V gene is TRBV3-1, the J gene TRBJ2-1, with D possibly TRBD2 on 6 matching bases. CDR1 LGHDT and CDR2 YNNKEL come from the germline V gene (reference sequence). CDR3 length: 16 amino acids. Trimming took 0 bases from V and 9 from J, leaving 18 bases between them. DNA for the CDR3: TGTGCCAGCAGCCAAGATAATTTTGGGGGGTCTATTGAGCAGTTCTTC. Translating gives CASSQDNFGGSIEQFF.

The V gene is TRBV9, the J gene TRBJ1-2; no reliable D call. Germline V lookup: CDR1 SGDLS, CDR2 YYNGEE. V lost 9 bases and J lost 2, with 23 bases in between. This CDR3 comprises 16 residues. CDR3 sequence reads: CAKMDPVAGKNYGYTF. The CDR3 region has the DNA TGTGCCAAAATGGACCCCGTCGCGGGTAAAAACTATGGCTACACCTTC. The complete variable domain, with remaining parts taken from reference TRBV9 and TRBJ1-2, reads DSGVTQTPKHLITATGQRVTLRCSPRSGDLSVYWYQQSLDQGLQFLIQYYNGEERAKGNILERFSAQQFPDLHSELNLSSLELGDSALYFCAKMDPVAGKNYGYTFGSGTRLTVV.

CDR3 protein: CSASRGFKNQPQHF. CDR3 sequence (DNA): TGCAGTGCTAGCCGGGGTTTTAAGAATCAGCCCCAGCATTTT. The rearrangement joins TRBV20-1 to TRBJ1-5; D gene ambiguous. The V gene lost 3 bases and the J gene lost 4 bases, with 13 bases spanning the gap. This CDR3 spans 14 amino acids. Germline CDR1 and CDR2: DFQATT and SNEGSKA (reference sequence).

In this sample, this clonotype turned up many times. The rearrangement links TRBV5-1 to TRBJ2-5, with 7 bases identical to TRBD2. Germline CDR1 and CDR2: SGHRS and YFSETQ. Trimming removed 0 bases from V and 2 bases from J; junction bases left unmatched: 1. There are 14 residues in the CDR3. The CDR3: CASSLGTRQETQYF. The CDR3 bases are TGCGCCAGCAGCTTGGGGACTAGGCAAGAGACCCAGTACTTC.

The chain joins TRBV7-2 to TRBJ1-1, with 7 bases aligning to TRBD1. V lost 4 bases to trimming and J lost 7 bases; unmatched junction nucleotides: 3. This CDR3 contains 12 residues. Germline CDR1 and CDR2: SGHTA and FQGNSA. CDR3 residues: CASSSGTVEAFF. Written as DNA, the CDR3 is TGTGCCAGCAGCTCCGGGACAGTTGAAGCTTTCTTT.

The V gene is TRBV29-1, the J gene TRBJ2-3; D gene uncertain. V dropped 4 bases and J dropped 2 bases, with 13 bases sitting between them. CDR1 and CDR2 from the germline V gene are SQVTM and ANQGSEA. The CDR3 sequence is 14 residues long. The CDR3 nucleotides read TGCAGCGTTGGTTTTGACACCTTCACAGATACGCAGTATTTT. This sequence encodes CSVGFDTFTDTQYF.

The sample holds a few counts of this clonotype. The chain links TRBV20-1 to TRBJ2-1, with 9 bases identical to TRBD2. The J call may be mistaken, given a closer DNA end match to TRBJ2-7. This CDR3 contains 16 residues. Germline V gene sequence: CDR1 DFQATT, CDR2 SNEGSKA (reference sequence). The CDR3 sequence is CSARSRTSGLAVEQYF. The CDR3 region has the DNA TGCAGTGCTAGAAGCCGAACGTCGGGACTAGCTGTCGAGCAGTACTTC.

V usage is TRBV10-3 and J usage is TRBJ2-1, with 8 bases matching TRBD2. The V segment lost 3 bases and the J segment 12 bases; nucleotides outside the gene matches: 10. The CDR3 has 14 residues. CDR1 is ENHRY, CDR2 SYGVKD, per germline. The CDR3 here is CAISDSGSRVRQFF. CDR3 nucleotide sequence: TGTGCCATCAGTGACAGCGGGAGCCGGGTTAGGCAGTTCTTC.

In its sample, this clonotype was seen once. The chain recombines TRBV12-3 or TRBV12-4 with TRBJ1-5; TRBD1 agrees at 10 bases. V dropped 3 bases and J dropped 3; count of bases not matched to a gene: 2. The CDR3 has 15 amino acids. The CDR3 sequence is CASSFRQGANQPQHF. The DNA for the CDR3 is TGTGCCAGCAGTTTCCGACAGGGGGCCAATCAGCCCCAGCATTTT.

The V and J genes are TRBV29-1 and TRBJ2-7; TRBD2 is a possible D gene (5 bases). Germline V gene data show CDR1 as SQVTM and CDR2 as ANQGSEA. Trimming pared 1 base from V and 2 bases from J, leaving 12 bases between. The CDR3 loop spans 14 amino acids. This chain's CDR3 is CSVEVRGRPYEQYF. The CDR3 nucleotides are TGCAGCGTTGAAGTGAGAGGGCGACCCTACGAGCAGTACTTC.

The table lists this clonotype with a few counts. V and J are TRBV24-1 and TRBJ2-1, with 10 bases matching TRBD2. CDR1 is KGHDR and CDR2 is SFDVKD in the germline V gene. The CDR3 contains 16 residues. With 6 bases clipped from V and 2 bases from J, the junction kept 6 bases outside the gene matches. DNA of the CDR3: TGTGCCACCAGTCGTAAGCGGGGGGGCCCCTACAATGAGCAGTTCTTC. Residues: CATSRKRGGPYNEQFF.

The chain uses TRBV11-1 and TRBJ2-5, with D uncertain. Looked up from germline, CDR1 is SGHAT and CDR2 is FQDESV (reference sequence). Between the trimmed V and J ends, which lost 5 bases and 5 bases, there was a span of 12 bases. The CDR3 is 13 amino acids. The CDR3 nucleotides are TGTGCCAGCAGCGACACTGGGGTTGAGACCCAGTACTTC. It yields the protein CASSDTGVETQYF.

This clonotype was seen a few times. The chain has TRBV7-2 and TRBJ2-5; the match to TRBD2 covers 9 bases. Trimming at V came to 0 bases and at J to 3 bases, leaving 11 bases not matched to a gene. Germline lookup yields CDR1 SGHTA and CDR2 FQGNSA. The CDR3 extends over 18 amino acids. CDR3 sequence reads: CASSLAHDLAGMEETQYF. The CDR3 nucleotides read TGTGCCAGCAGCTTAGCGCATGACCTAGCGGGGATGGAAGAGACCCAGTACTTC.

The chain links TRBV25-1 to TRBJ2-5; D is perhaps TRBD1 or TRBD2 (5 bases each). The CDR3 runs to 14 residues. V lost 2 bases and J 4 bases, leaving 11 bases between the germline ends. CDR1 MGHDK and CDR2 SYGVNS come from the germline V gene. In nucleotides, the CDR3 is TGTGCCAGCAGTGAACGGGGTACAGGAGAGACCCAGTACTTC. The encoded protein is CASSERGTGETQYF.

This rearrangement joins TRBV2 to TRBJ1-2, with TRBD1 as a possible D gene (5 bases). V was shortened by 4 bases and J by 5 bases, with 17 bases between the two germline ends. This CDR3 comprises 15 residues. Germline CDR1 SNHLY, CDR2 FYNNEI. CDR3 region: CASSAQAGTAYGYTF. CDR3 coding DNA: TGTGCCAGCAGTGCCCAAGCCGGGACTGCATATGGCTACACCTTC.

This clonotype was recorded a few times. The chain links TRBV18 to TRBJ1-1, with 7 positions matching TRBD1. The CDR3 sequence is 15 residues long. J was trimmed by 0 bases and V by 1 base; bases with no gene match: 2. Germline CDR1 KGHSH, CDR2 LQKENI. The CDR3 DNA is TGTGCCAGCTCACCACAACAGGGGATGAACACTGAAGCTTTCTTT. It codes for CASSPQQGMNTEAFF.

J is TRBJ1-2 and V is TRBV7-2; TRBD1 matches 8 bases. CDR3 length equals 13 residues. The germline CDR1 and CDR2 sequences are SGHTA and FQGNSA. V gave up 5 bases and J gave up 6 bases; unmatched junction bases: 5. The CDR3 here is CASSRDRSDGYTF. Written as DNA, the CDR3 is TGTGCCAGCAGCAGGGACAGGAGCGATGGCTACACCTTC.

DNA for the CDR3: TGTGCCAGCTCACCACAGGGGACAGCTACTCAGTATTTT. Translation: CASSPQGTATQYF. The chain joins TRBV18 to TRBJ2-3, with 7 bases aligning to TRBD1. The trim removed 1 base at V and 12 bases at J, leaving 7 bases unmatched. The germline V gene has CDR1 KGHSH and CDR2 LQKENI. This CDR3 has 13 amino acids. The whole variable domain, filled in from reference TRBV18 and TRBJ2-3, reads NAGVMQNPRHLVRRRGQEARLRCSPMKGHSHVYWYRQLPEEGLKFMVYLQKENIIDESGMPKERFSAEFPKEGPSILRIQQVVRGDSAAYFCASSPQGTATQYFGPGTRLTVL.

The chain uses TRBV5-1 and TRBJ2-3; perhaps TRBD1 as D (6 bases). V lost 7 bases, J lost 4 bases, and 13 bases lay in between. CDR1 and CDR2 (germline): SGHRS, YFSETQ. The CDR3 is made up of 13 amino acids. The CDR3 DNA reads TGCGCCAGCGGGTTTACAGGGCCAGATACGCAGTATTTT. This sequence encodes CASGFTGPDTQYF. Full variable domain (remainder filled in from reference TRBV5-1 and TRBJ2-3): KAGVTQTPRYLIKTRGQQVTLSCSPISGHRSVSWYQQTPGQGLQFLFEYFSETQRNKGNFPGRFSGRQFSNSRSEMNVSTLELGDSALYLCASGFTGPDTQYFGPGTRLTVL.

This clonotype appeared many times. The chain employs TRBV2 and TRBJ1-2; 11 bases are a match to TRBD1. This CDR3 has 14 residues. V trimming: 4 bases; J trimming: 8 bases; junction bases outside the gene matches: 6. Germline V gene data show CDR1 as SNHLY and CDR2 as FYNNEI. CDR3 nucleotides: TGTGCCAGCAGTGTGGACAGGGGGCGTCAAGGCTACACCTTC. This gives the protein CASSVDRGRQGYTF.